A selection of T cell receptor beta chains follows, all from one sample in a study of CD8+CD57+ T cells in acquired aplastic anemia. Each CDR3 protein gets one entry after TCRdb re-called the reads with MiXCR. The table records 50,000 to 65,000 distinct CDR3 sequences, roughly 54% of them present only once. The sequenced sample was sorted CD4+, CD8+, or CD8+CD57+ T cells (not recorded which) from PBMCs. The receptors were sampled from a human donor in good health, serving as a control. Each CDR3 is given without its conserved first and last residue. D genes are given only for firm matches.

D gene: NA
V gene: TRBV7-9
J gene: TRBJ1-1
CDR3 protein: ASSKDRREAF

D gene: TRBD1
V gene: TRBV20-1
J gene: TRBJ1-5
CDR3 protein: SASRPSQGASNQPQH

D gene: NA
V gene: TRBV2
J gene: TRBJ1-1
CDR3 protein: ASHSASRSTAARNTEAF

D gene: NA
V gene: TRBV2
J gene: TRBJ1-1
CDR3 protein: ASSEMKGNTEAF

D gene: NA
V gene: TRBV25-1
J gene: TRBJ1-1
CDR3 protein: ASRETGSNYGYTEAF

D gene: NA
V gene: TRBV2
J gene: TRBJ2-5
CDR3 protein: ASSASGTQY

D gene: TRBD2
V gene: TRBV7-6
J gene: TRBJ2-1
CDR3 protein: ASTRTSGSVEQF

D gene: NA
V gene: TRBV20-1
J gene: TRBJ1-1
CDR3 protein: SAHSAVNTEAF

D gene: TRBD1
V gene: TRBV24-1
J gene: TRBJ2-2
CDR3 protein: ATSDLATGRTGELF

D gene: TRBD1
V gene: TRBV10-3
J gene: TRBJ1-2
CDR3 protein: AIRRGQGGYT

D gene: NA
V gene: TRBV24-1
J gene: TRBJ2-1
CDR3 protein: ATSERHKGYNEQF

D gene: NA
V gene: TRBV19
J gene: TRBJ1-2
CDR3 protein: ASSPGGGSYGYT

D gene: TRBD1
V gene: TRBV25-1
J gene: TRBJ1-2
CDR3 protein: ASSDLAGTGGSGYT

D gene: NA
V gene: TRBV2
J gene: TRBJ1-1
CDR3 protein: ASSTETVNTEAF

D gene: TRBD1
V gene: TRBV11-3
J gene: TRBJ2-3
CDR3 protein: ASSLTVQGSVDTQY

D gene: TRBD1
V gene: TRBV29-1
J gene: TRBJ1-1
CDR3 protein: ASSSDRGRGNEAF

D gene: NA
V gene: TRBV7-8
J gene: TRBJ2-2
CDR3 protein: ASRLGSSGELF

D gene: NA
V gene: TRBV5-4
J gene: TRBJ2-1
CDR3 protein: ASSWSLGDEQF

D gene: NA
V gene: TRBV30
J gene: TRBJ2-1
CDR3 protein: AWSEQALSYEQF

D gene: TRBD1
V gene: TRBV2
J gene: TRBJ2-7
CDR3 protein: ASSSTGLSYEQY

D gene: TRBD2
V gene: TRBV25-1
J gene: TRBJ2-2
CDR3 protein: ASSESSGKNTGELF

D gene: TRBD2
V gene: TRBV25-1
J gene: TRBJ2-5
CDR3 protein: ASSDISGLNQETQY

D gene: NA
V gene: TRBV2
J gene: TRBJ2-2
CDR3 protein: ASSAQGWTGELF

D gene: NA
V gene: TRBV19
J gene: TRBJ1-6
CDR3 protein: ASRDRHNSPLH

D gene: TRBD2
V gene: TRBV24-1
J gene: TRBJ2-1
CDR3 protein: ATSGERGSSYNEQF

D gene: TRBD2
V gene: TRBV9
J gene: TRBJ2-3
CDR3 protein: ASSVIAGSTDTQY

D gene: NA
V gene: TRBV19
J gene: TRBJ1-5
CDR3 protein: ASSIGRQPQH

D gene: NA
V gene: TRBV29-1
J gene: TRBJ2-3
CDR3 protein: STDTQY

D gene: TRBD1
V gene: TRBV19
J gene: TRBJ2-1
CDR3 protein: ASKPRGPGHNEQF

D gene: TRBD1
V gene: TRBV24-1
J gene: TRBJ1-2
CDR3 protein: ATSDRTGVMGGYT

D gene: TRBD1
V gene: TRBV24-1
J gene: TRBJ1-2
CDR3 protein: ATRRDRELLGYT

D gene: TRBD1
V gene: TRBV29-1
J gene: TRBJ1-6
CDR3 protein: SSGTDVISSPLH

D gene: NA
V gene: TRBV3-1
J gene: TRBJ2-5
CDR3 protein: ASSQDPVETQY

D gene: NA
V gene: TRBV20-1
J gene: TRBJ1-3
CDR3 protein: SALTGNTIY

D gene: TRBD1
V gene: TRBV6-1
J gene: TRBJ2-7
CDR3 protein: ASSGRDRAYEQY

D gene: TRBD1
V gene: TRBV19
J gene: TRBJ1-6
CDR3 protein: ASTGTGYRSPLH

D gene: TRBD2
V gene: TRBV7-8
J gene: TRBJ2-7
CDR3 protein: ASSVGLAGRGLDEQY

D gene: NA
V gene: TRBV29-1
J gene: TRBJ1-2
CDR3 protein: SSLVQGSGYT

D gene: TRBD1
V gene: TRBV20-1
J gene: TRBJ1-1
CDR3 protein: SARGISGTGGPPNTEAF

D gene: NA
V gene: TRBV7-2
J gene: TRBJ1-6
CDR3 protein: ASSRIGGNSPLH

D gene: NA
V gene: TRBV20-1
J gene: TRBJ1-1
CDR3 protein: TTLTPNGAVNTEAF

D gene: TRBD2
V gene: TRBV7-3
J gene: TRBJ2-7
CDR3 protein: ASRGLAGKGDYEQY

D gene: TRBD1
V gene: TRBV28
J gene: TRBJ1-6
CDR3 protein: ASRPSTGGGSPLH

D gene: TRBD1
V gene: TRBV28
J gene: TRBJ2-5
CDR3 protein: ASSSGTGGVYETQY

D gene: NA
V gene: TRBV19
J gene: TRBJ2-7
CDR3 protein: ASSMGTSSYEQY

D gene: NA
V gene: TRBV7-9
J gene: TRBJ1-2
CDR3 protein: ASSLHGYT

D gene: NA
V gene: TRBV25-1
J gene: TRBJ1-2
CDR3 protein: ASSSGAGYT

D gene: NA
V gene: TRBV2
J gene: TRBJ2-1
CDR3 protein: ASSELTAREQF

D gene: NA
V gene: TRBV15
J gene: TRBJ1-3
CDR3 protein: ATSRDPQAGGTIY

D gene: NA
V gene: TRBV7-8
J gene: TRBJ2-3
CDR3 protein: ASSQQGTDTQY

D gene: TRBD1
V gene: TRBV20-1
J gene: TRBJ1-6
CDR3 protein: SARDRGEGGNSPLH

D gene: TRBD1
V gene: TRBV7-4
J gene: TRBJ1-2
CDR3 protein: ASSLRDRIFEHYGYT

D gene: NA
V gene: TRBV28
J gene: TRBJ2-1
CDR3 protein: ASSSPGALKGNEQF

D gene: TRBD2
V gene: TRBV12-3/TRBV12-4
J gene: TRBJ2-1
CDR3 protein: ASSPGLAGVSEQF

D gene: NA
V gene: TRBV24-1
J gene: TRBJ2-1
CDR3 protein: ATSDPTNNEQF

D gene: NA
V gene: TRBV7-9
J gene: TRBJ2-5
CDR3 protein: ASSLKGETQY

D gene: TRBD1
V gene: TRBV2
J gene: TRBJ2-2
CDR3 protein: ASRDRGSTGELF

D gene: NA
V gene: TRBV7-6
J gene: TRBJ2-4
CDR3 protein: ASSSPTEAVHIQY